What follows are 19 T cell receptor beta chains derived from one specimen sequenced in a study of T cell responses to AZD1222 COVID-19 vaccine. The method was immunoSEQ multiplex PCR; TCRdb's version includes in-frame clones alone and lacks a portion of them. The table shows 80,000 to 100,000 clones, with approximately 86% occurring only once. The sequences come from peripheral blood, collected 28 days after the second AZD1222 dose. These receptors all stem from an adult who received the AZD1222 COVID-19 vaccine.

The V call is TRBV12-3 or TRBV12-4, the J call TRBJ2-5, with D uncertain. This CDR3 region has 13 residues. V lost 6 bases and J lost 5, with 13 bases in between. The CDR3 coding sequence is TGTGCCAGCAGACGCGGACGTGGGGAGACCCAGTACTTC. Its translation is CASRRGRGETQYF.

The chain combines TRBV2 with TRBJ1-2; D might be TRBD1 (6 bases). The germline V gene has CDR1 SNHLY and CDR2 FYNNEI. This CDR3 has 13 amino acids. V lost 4 bases and J lost 4, with 10 bases in between. CDR3: CASSGRTAYGYTF. The CDR3 bases are TGTGCCAGCAGTGGAAGGACAGCCTATGGCTACACCTTC.

The chain joins TRBV29-1 to TRBJ2-3; D ambiguous. CDR1 and CDR2 from the germline V gene are SQVTM and ANQGSEA. Trimming cost V 5 bases and J 0 bases, with 3 bases left between them. There are 11 residues in the CDR3. This chain's CDR3 is CSVLSTDTQYF. CDR3 coding DNA: TGCAGCGTTCTTAGCACAGATACGCAGTATTTT.

The chain combines TRBV18 with TRBJ1-1, with D maybe TRBD1 (5 bases). Germline CDR1 is KGHSH and CDR2 is LQKENI. V gave up 2 bases and J gave up 7 bases, with 20 bases separating them. The CDR3 extends over 16 amino acids. The DNA for the CDR3 is TGTGCCAGCTCACCAGGGAGGTTGGTCGGGGGAGGTGAAGCTTTCTTT. Translating gives CASSPGRLVGGGEAFF.

This rearrangement joins TRBV7-8 to TRBJ2-3, with D perhaps being TRBD1 or TRBD2 (5 bases each). Germline CDR1 SGHVS, CDR2 FQNEAQ. The CDR3 is made up of 16 amino acids. The V and J ends lost 0 bases and 2 bases respectively, with 12 bases between them. For the CDR3, the DNA is TGTGCCAGCAGCTTAGCCCACGGGGCCCCCACAGATACGCAGTATTTT. It specifies CASSLAHGAPTDTQYF.

This CDR3 reads CASSESGPYEQYF. The CDR3 region has the DNA TGCGCCAGCAGTGAGTCCGGCCCCTACGAGCAGTACTTC. V usage is TRBV10-2 and J usage is TRBJ2-7, with D uncertain. CDR1 WSHSY and CDR2 SAAADI come from the germline V gene. Deletions cut 0 bases from V and 2 bases from J, with 5 bases between. The CDR3 length is 13 residues.

The chain employs TRBV11-2 and TRBJ1-1, with D perhaps TRBD1 (6 bases). Germline V gives CDR1 SGHAT, CDR2 FQNNGV. The V end lost 4 bases, the J end lost 4 bases, and 19 bases lay between the germline ends. This CDR3 spans 16 amino acids. CDR3 bases: TGTGCCAGCAGCTACGCCCCGCGAGGGGGTTTCACTGAAGCTTTCTTT. This sequence encodes CASSYAPRGGFTEAFF.

CDR3 region: CASSNRVGSTDTQYF. CDR3 coding DNA: TGTGCCAGCAGTAATAGGGTCGGGAGCACAGATACGCAGTATTTT. V and J are TRBV27 and TRBJ2-3; D is uncertain. V was shortened by 5 bases and J by 0 bases, with 12 bases between the two germline ends. Germline-derived CDR1 and CDR2 are MNHEY and SMNVEV (reference sequence). The CDR3 has 15 amino acids.

The chain combines TRBV19 with TRBJ1-4, with D unresolved. Germline V gene lookup returns CDR1 LNHDA and CDR2 SQIVND (reference sequence). The V end lost 9 bases, the J end lost 3 bases, and 20 bases lay between the germline ends. This CDR3 region has 16 residues. The CDR3 protein is CASTRGSQQSNEKLFF. The CDR3 coding sequence is TGTGCCAGCACCAGAGGAAGCCAGCAATCTAATGAAAAACTGTTTTTT.

The V and J genes are TRBV18 and TRBJ2-3; D unresolved. CDR1 and CDR2 from the germline V gene are KGHSH and LQKENI. Trimming stripped 3 bases from V and 0 bases from J, with 7 bases between. The CDR3 sequence is 14 residues long. CDR3 in amino acids: CASSPVLSTDTQYF. The DNA of the CDR3 is TGTGCCAGCTCACCGGTCCTTAGCACAGATACGCAGTATTTT.

In this sample, this clone turned up once. The chain combines TRBV28 with TRBJ2-7, with D unresolved. CDR1 and CDR2 from the germline V gene are MDHEN and SYDVKM. The CDR3 sequence is 13 residues long. V lost 10 bases and J lost 0, with 13 bases in between. The chain's CDR3 is CAIFSPASYEQYF. The CDR3 DNA reads as TGTGCCATCTTCAGTCCGGCCTCCTACGAGCAGTACTTC.

The gene calls are TRBV5-1 and TRBJ1-3; possible D gene TRBD1, 5 bases. Trimming pared 4 bases from V and 1 base from J, leaving 15 bases between. CDR1 and CDR2 from the germline V gene are SGHRS and YFSETQ. This CDR3 is built from 16 residues. The CDR3 DNA follows: TGCGCCAGCAGCCAAGGGGTCCGGGGATCTGGAAACACCATATATTTT. Translating it yields CASSQGVRGSGNTIYF. The variable domain in full, completed from reference TRBV5-1 and TRBJ1-3, reads KAGVTQTPRYLIKTRGQQVTLSCSPISGHRSVSWYQQTPGQGLQFLFEYFSETQRNKGNFPGRFSGRQFSNSRSEMNVSTLELGDSALYLCASSQGVRGSGNTIYFGEGSWLTVV.

The V and J genes are TRBV7-9 and TRBJ1-5; no reliable D call. V lost 1 base, J lost 2 bases, and 0 bases lay in between. This CDR3 spans 12 amino acids. CDR1 and CDR2 from the germline V gene are SEHNR and FQNEAQ (reference sequence). CDR3 nucleotides: TGTGCCAGCAGCTTAGGCAATCAGCCCCAGCATTTT. It translates to CASSLGNQPQHF. The whole variable domain, filled in from reference TRBV7-9 and TRBJ1-5, reads DTGVSQNPRHKITKRGQNVTFRCDPISEHNRLYWYRQTLGQGPEFLTYFQNEAQLEKSRLLSDRFSAERPKGSFSTLEIQRTEQGDSAMYLCASSLGNQPQHFGDGTRLSIL.

This chain links TRBV4-2 with TRBJ1-5; D unclear. Trimming stripped 5 bases from V and 0 bases from J, with 8 bases between. CDR3 length equals 14 residues. CDR1 is LGHNA and CDR2 is YNFKEQ in the germline V gene. In nucleotides, the CDR3 is TGTGCCAGCAGCTGGGATCTTAGCAATCAGCCCCAGCATTTT. Translating gives CASSWDLSNQPQHF.

This clone was counted only a few times. This sequence joins TRBV6-2 or TRBV6-3 and TRBJ1-5; D is ambiguous. Germline V CDR1 and CDR2: MNHEY, SVGEGT. V lost 4 bases and J 4 bases, leaving 8 bases between the germline ends. The CDR3 has 13 amino acids. CDR3 nucleotides: TGTGCCAGCAGTTTACAGTCAAATCAGCCCCAGCATTTT. Encoded protein: CASSLQSNQPQHF.

The chain carries TRBV7-3 and TRBJ2-1; no clear D gene. The germline V gene encodes CDR1 SGHTA and CDR2 FQGTGA. Trimming shortened V by 4 bases and J by 6 bases, and 13 bases separated the two germline ends. The CDR3 sequence is 14 residues long. CDR3: CASSSQPSVNEQFF. The CDR3 bases are TGTGCCAGCAGCTCCCAACCTAGTGTCAATGAGCAGTTCTTC.

V gene TRBV27 combines with J gene TRBJ2-3, with 7 nucleotides matching TRBD2. From germline, CDR1 is MNHEY and CDR2 SMNVEV (reference sequence). The CDR3 is 14 amino acids. The CDR3 loop reads CAIKGGRGTDTQYF. CDR3 nucleotides: TGTGCGATTAAGGGAGGGAGGGGAACAGATACGCAGTATTTT.

This chain links TRBV5-1 with TRBJ1-1; unclear D gene. Looked up from germline, CDR1 is SGHRS and CDR2 is YFSETQ. Between the trimmed V and J ends, which lost 0 bases and 2 bases, there was a span of 8 bases. This CDR3 has 14 amino acids. The CDR3 spells CASSLAGFNTEAFF. CDR3 DNA sequence: TGCGCCAGCAGCTTGGCGGGGTTTAACACTGAAGCTTTCTTT.

A note on this clone: In the same sample, other DNA sequences code for this CDR3. The chain couples TRBV19 to TRBJ2-3; TRBD1 or TRBD2 may be the D gene (7 bases each). The CDR3 sequence is 15 residues long. The germline CDR1 and CDR2 sequences are LNHDA and SQIVND (reference sequence). V shed 3 bases and J shed 4 bases, with 14 bases lying between them. The CDR3 DNA is TGTGCCAGTAGTATCAGGGGGGGGGCCTCAGATACGCAGTATTTT. It specifies CASSIRGGASDTQYF.